The clone carrying this TCR beta chain was seen only a few times. Its matching antigen is unknown. Every participating donor gave one draw, a heparinised blood sample averaging around 0.11 L. The ends were cut back, 6 bases at V and 6 bases at J, with 17 bases in the middle. The CDR3 is made up of 13 amino acids. CDR1 and CDR2 from the germline V gene are SQVTM and ANQGSEA. The whole isolated RNA underwent reverse transcription, so sequencing captured expressed TCRB transcripts. Measured with immunoSEQ multiplex PCR; TCRdb has only the in-frame clones, and not every one. The data hold 500,000 to 850,000 clones, with over 12% observed a single time. This record comes from a study of beta chain features in type 1 diabetes. At the level of the study: Examination spanned 100 million to 130 million sorted cells from all samples. Regarding the study as a whole: A cDNA-based sequencing approach could over-represent cells with high TCR expression. Whether TCRB rearrangement is influenced by HLA type was left unresolved in this analysis. Among patients with Type 1 diabetes, TCRB CDR3s were moderately but significantly shorter in every one of the four CD4+ subsets.

This chain uses TRBV29-1 with TRBJ2-5; D uncertain. Material for sequencing was naive CD4+ T cells from blood. The clonotype was recovered from a man between 18 and 35 years old with type 1 diabetes. CDR3 loop: CSVRGSDPQTQYF. CDR3 nucleotides: TGCAGCGTCCGTGGGTCCGATCCCCAGACCCAGTACTTC.